Following are 21 T cell receptor beta chains from one sample sequenced in a study of CD8 T cells in ankylosing spondylitis. A single record per CDR3 protein comes from TCRdb applying MiXCR to the 5' RACE reads. The table shows about 240,000 distinct CDR3 sequences, with around 10% occurring only once. Sequenced: blood, either unsorted or a sorted T cell fraction (not recorded which). The source of these receptors is a male donor with ankylosing spondylitis or in good health (not recorded which).

This clonotype appeared many times. The chain joins TRBV12-3 or TRBV12-4 to TRBJ2-2; D may be TRBD2 (6 bases). Deletions cut 3 bases from V and 3 bases from J, with 11 bases between. The CDR3 covers 15 residues. The CDR3 sequence is CASSFGTFYTGELFF. The CDR3 DNA follows: TGTGCCAGCAGTTTCGGGACTTTTTACACCGGGGAGCTGTTTTTT.

CDR3: CASSSRGFEQFF. The CDR3 nucleotides are TGCGCCAGCAGTTCCCGGGGGTTTGAGCAGTTCTTC. This chain joins TRBV5-1 and TRBJ2-1, with a weak D call TRBD2 (6 bases). The CDR3 sequence is 12 residues long. The V end lost 5 bases, the J end lost 9 bases, and 12 bases lay between the germline ends. The V gene's germline CDR1 is SGHRS and CDR2 YFSETQ.

This clonotype showed up many times. The chain has TRBV4-1 and TRBJ2-3; TRBD2 aligns across 8 bases. Per the germline V gene, CDR1 is MGHRA and CDR2 is YSYEKL. The CDR3 has 16 residues. V shed 1 base, J shed 2 bases, and the junction held 5 bases outside the gene matches. In DNA form, the CDR3 reads TGCGCCAGCAGCCAAGTGGCGGGGGGAATCACAGATACGCAGTATTTT. Translating gives CASSQVAGGITDTQYF.

This clonotype has ten or more counts. J is TRBJ2-7 and V is TRBV6-5; 14 bases are a match to TRBD2. Germline-derived CDR1 and CDR2 are MNHEY and SVGAGI. With 4 bases clipped from V and 3 bases from J, the junction kept 8 bases outside the gene matches. This CDR3 spans 17 amino acids. CDR3 loop: CASSSLRLAGGLYEQYF. CDR3 sequence (DNA): TGTGCCAGCAGTTCCTTAAGACTAGCGGGGGGGCTCTACGAGCAGTACTTC.

This clonotype was seen at least ten times. This chain connects TRBV15 to TRBJ2-7, with TRBD1 identical over 8 bases. CDR1 LNHNV and CDR2 YYDKDF come from the germline V gene (reference sequence). J lost 6 bases, V lost 2 bases, and 12 bases had no gene match. CDR3 size: 16 residues. In DNA, the CDR3 is TGTGCCACCAGCAGAAAAAGGACAGGGTCAGGAGGCGAGCAGTACTTC. Protein product: CATSRKRTGSGGEQYF.

V gene TRBV6-1 combines with J gene TRBJ1-5, with D hard to call. CDR1 and CDR2 from the germline V gene are MNHNS and SASEGT. Trimming pared 4 bases from V and 2 bases from J, leaving 15 bases between. This CDR3 has 16 amino acids. In DNA, the CDR3 is TGTGCCAGCAGTGGACTTGCCAGCGGTGGCAATCAGCCCCAGCATTTT. Translation gives CASSGLASGGNQPQHF.

This clonotype was recorded at least ten times. The chain employs TRBV29-1 and TRBJ2-6; D remains unclear. With 6 bases removed from V and 0 bases from J, the gap between germline ends came to 6 bases. The CDR3 consists of 13 residues. Germline V gene sequence: CDR1 SQVTM, CDR2 ANQGSEA. The CDR3 spells CSVFLSGANVLTF. The CDR3 DNA reads as TGCAGCGTCTTCCTCTCTGGGGCCAACGTCCTGACTTTC.

This clonotype was seen repeatedly, ten times or more. The V and J genes are TRBV20-1 and TRBJ1-5; TRBD1 matches 8 bases. V lost 6 bases and J lost 1; bases outside the gene matches: 8. This CDR3 contains 15 residues. Germline V gene data show CDR1 as DFQATT and CDR2 as SNEGSKA (reference sequence). CDR3 loop: CSAGEGQESNQPQHF. The CDR3 region has the DNA TGCAGTGCCGGAGAGGGACAGGAGAGCAATCAGCCCCAGCATTTT.

This clonotype was seen at least ten times. The chain carries TRBV5-6 and TRBJ2-7; either TRBD1 or TRBD2 may fit D (5 bases each). CDR3 length equals 14 residues. The germline V gene encodes CDR1 SGHDT and CDR2 YYEEEE. Deletions cut 2 bases from V and 4 bases from J, with 13 bases between. CDR3 in amino acids: CASSFRIGEYEQYF. The CDR3 DNA reads as TGTGCCAGCAGCTTTCGAATAGGGGAGTACGAGCAGTACTTC. Filled out from reference TRBV5-6 and TRBJ2-7, the complete variable domain reads DAGVTQSPTHLIKTRGQQVTLRCSPKSGHDTVSWYQQALGQGPQFIFQYYEEEERQRGNFPDRFSGHQFPNYSSELNVNALLLGDSALYLCASSFRIGEYEQYFGPGTRLTVT.

The CDR3 sequence is CASSHPGQGAGQFF. The CDR3 DNA reads TGTGCCAGCAGTCACCCGGGACAGGGGGCCGGGCAGTTCTTC. The chain links TRBV12-3 or TRBV12-4 to TRBJ2-1; 12 positions match TRBD1. The CDR3 has 14 amino acids. With V trimmed by 5 bases and J by 12 bases, 8 bases remained unmatched.

This clonotype has at least ten counts. V and J are TRBV3-1 and TRBJ1-1; D is unresolved. Between the trimmed V and J ends, which lost 3 bases and 4 bases, there was a span of 9 bases. Germline CDR1 and CDR2: LGHDT and YNNKEL (reference sequence). This CDR3 contains 13 residues. The CDR3 DNA is TGTGCCAGCAGCCACGGCGGAGGCACTGAAGCTTTCTTT. Translating it yields CASSHGGGTEAFF.

Regarding this clonotype: A much larger clone sits a single nucleotide away, making a read error possible. V and J are TRBV12-3 or TRBV12-4 and TRBJ2-1; D unclear. The CDR3 runs 12 residues. The chain's CDR3 is CASSLTTDERFF. The CDR3 DNA reads TGTGCCAGCAGTTTGACAACCGACGAGCGGTTCTTC.

The chain combines TRBV7-7 with TRBJ2-1; no definite D call. In germline, CDR1 is SSHAT, CDR2 FNYEAQ (reference sequence). Deletions cut 1 base from V and 7 bases from J, with 14 bases between. This CDR3 spans 15 amino acids. Written as DNA, the CDR3 is TGTGCCAGCAGCTTAGACCGTGTAGGGCCTAATGAGCAGTTCTTC. Its protein product is CASSLDRVGPNEQFF.

The sample holds a few counts of this clonotype. The rearrangement joins TRBV18 to TRBJ2-7; D remains ambiguous. Trimming removed 4 bases from V and 6 bases from J, with 13 bases in between. The CDR3 is 13 amino acids. CDR1 and CDR2 from the germline V gene are KGHSH and LQKENI. Here the CDR3 DNA reads TGTGCCAGCTCACTGGGCCCTTCGGGCGAGCAGTACTTC. It codes for CASSLGPSGEQYF.

The chain couples TRBV5-5 to TRBJ2-1; TRBD1 or TRBD2 may be the D gene (5 bases each). The germline CDR1 and CDR2 sequences are SGHKS and YYEKEE (reference sequence). The CDR3 totals 14 residues. Trimming shortened V by 4 bases and J by 8 bases, and 16 bases separated the two germline ends. For the CDR3, the DNA is TGTGCCAGCAGCCCCGGGACCGTCGCGGATGAGCAGTTCTTC. It codes for CASSPGTVADEQFF. Based on the CDR3 plus reference TRBV5-5 and TRBJ2-1, the full variable domain is DAGVTQSPTHLIKTRGQQVTLRCSPISGHKSVSWYQQVLGQGPQFIFQYYEKEERGRGNFPDRFSARQFPNYSSELNVNALLLGDSALYLCASSPGTVADEQFFGPGTRLTVL.

This clonotype was counted ten times or more. The chain couples TRBV9 to TRBJ2-2; D not resolved. The CDR3 spans 12 residues. The germline CDR1 and CDR2 sequences are SGDLS and YYNGEE. The V and J ends lost 5 bases and 4 bases respectively, with 6 bases between them. The CDR3 DNA sequence: TGTGCCAGCAGGGACGGCACCGGGGAGCTGTTTTTT. It yields the protein CASRDGTGELFF.

This clonotype came up many times. The chain has TRBV5-1 and TRBJ2-3, with D perhaps assigned TRBD1 or TRBD2 (5 bases each). Looked up from germline, CDR1 is SGHRS and CDR2 is YFSETQ. Trimming shortened V by 0 bases and J by 6 bases, and 17 bases separated the two germline ends. The CDR3 contains 16 residues. The CDR3 spells CASSLAGTPRMDTQYF. The CDR3 coding sequence is TGCGCCAGCAGCTTGGCCGGGACCCCCAGAATGGATACGCAGTATTTT.

Concerning this clonotype itself: This may arise from a read error, as a much more abundant clone is one base away. The rearrangement uses TRBV11-2 and TRBJ2-2; 10 nucleotides line up with TRBD2. The CDR3 spans 20 residues. Germline assignment: CDR1 SGHAT and CDR2 FQNNGV. The CDR3 DNA follows: TGTACCAGCAGCTTAGTGGATACTAGCGGGATGGGTTCGAACACCGGGGAGCTGTTTTTT. Protein sequence: CTSSLVDTSGMGSNTGELFF.

This clonotype was found many times. This chain uses TRBV6-5 with TRBJ1-5; D might be TRBD1 (5 bases). There are 14 residues in the CDR3. Between the trimmed V and J ends, which lost 0 bases and 6 bases, there was a span of 9 bases. Germline V gene data show CDR1 as MNHEY and CDR2 as SVGAGI. The CDR3 spells CASSYSGGGQPQHF. The DNA of the CDR3 is TGTGCCAGCAGTTACTCCGGGGGTGGTCAGCCCCAGCATTTT.

This clonotype was detected many times. The chain is built from TRBV15 and TRBJ2-7; TRBD1 agrees at 10 bases. This CDR3 is built from 15 residues. Trimming cost V 0 bases and J 3 bases; bases outside gene matches: 2. CDR1 and CDR2 (germline): LNHNV, YYDKDF (reference sequence). The CDR3 sequence: CATSRDGTGVYEQYF. In DNA, the CDR3 is TGTGCCACCAGCAGAGACGGGACAGGGGTCTACGAGCAGTACTTC.

At least ten counts were recorded for this clonotype. This chain uses TRBV7-2 with TRBJ2-2; maybe TRBD1 (5 bases). The CDR3 runs 15 residues. The ends were cut back, 2 bases at V and 5 bases at J, with 12 bases in the middle. Germline values: CDR1 SGHTA, CDR2 FQGNSA. This chain's CDR3 is CASSLYGAQTGELFF. For the CDR3, the DNA is TGTGCCAGCAGCTTATATGGGGCGCAAACCGGGGAGCTGTTTTTT. The full variable domain, with the rest looked up from reference TRBV7-2 and TRBJ2-2, is GAGVSQSPSNKVTEKGKDVELRCDPISGHTALYWYRQSLGQGLEFLIYFQGNSAPDKSGLPSDRFSAERTGGSVSTLTIQRTQQEDSAVYLCASSLYGAQTGELFFGEGSRLTVL.